This T cell receptor beta chain is from a study of blood T cells in healthy people across ages. For the study at large: Per two T cells, about one barcoded beta molecule was captured through template switching.

Combining a sample-barcoded 5' primer with a J-beta primer mix, a second PCR ran for roughly 6 to 12 cycles. TCRdb recomputed calls from the 5' RACE reads with MiXCR, one row per CDR3 protein. The sample has some 550,000 distinct CDR3 sequences, around 48% seen once; the top ten hold approximately 23%. Germline CDR1 SQVTM, CDR2 ANQGSEA. The V end lost 7 bases, the J end lost 3 bases, and 13 bases lay between the germline ends. CDR3 length: 13 amino acids. Sequencing was performed on blood. The receptor's source is a man aged 80 or over in good health. The chain uses TRBV29-1 and TRBJ1-5, with D maybe TRBD1 (5 bases). DNA for the CDR3: TGCAGCGCCGGGGCAGGGCACAATCAGCCCCAGCATTTT. Amino acids: CSAGAGHNQPQHF.